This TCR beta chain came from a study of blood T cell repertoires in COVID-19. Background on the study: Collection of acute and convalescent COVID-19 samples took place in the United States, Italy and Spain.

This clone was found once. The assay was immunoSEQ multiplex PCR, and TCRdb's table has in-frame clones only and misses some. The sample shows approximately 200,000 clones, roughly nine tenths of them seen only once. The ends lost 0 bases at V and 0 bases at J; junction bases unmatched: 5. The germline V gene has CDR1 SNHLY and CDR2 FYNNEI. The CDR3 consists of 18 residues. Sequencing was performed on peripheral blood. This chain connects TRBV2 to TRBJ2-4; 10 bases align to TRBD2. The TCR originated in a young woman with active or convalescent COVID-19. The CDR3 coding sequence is TGTGCCAGCAGTGAAGCGGGGACTAGCGCGAAAGCCAAAAACATTCAGTACTTC. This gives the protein CASSEAGTSAKAKNIQYF.